These 4 T cell receptor beta chains came from one sample sequenced in a study of T cell responses to AZD1222 COVID-19 vaccine. Assay: immunoSEQ multiplex PCR; the TCRdb copy retains only in-frame clones and omits some. The data show about 150,000 clones, 80% to 90% seen once. The sequencing here drew on peripheral blood, taken after recovery from COVID-19. All receptors derive from an adult who had recovered from COVID-19.

This clone was seen more than once but under ten times. The chain employs TRBV3-1 (or the pseudogene TRBV3-2) and TRBJ2-3; D gene uncertain. Trimming took off 4 bases at V and 5 bases at J, with 16 bases between the two ends. This CDR3 has 15 amino acids. The germline V gene encodes CDR1 LGHDT and CDR2 YNNKEL (reference sequence). The CDR3 DNA reads as TGTGCCAGCAGCCCAGGCATCGGGCTTAGAGATACGCAGTATTTT. Its protein product is CASSPGIGLRDTQYF.

This chain joins TRBV5-4 and TRBJ1-1, with D possibly TRBD1 on 6 matching bases. The V gene's germline CDR1 is SGHNT and CDR2 YYREEE (reference sequence). Trimming removed 0 bases from V and 5 bases from J, with 14 bases in between. This CDR3 is 15 amino acids long. The CDR3 DNA is TGTGCCAGCAGCTTGGATACACAGGGAGGGACTGAAGCTTTCTTT. This encodes CASSLDTQGGTEAFF.

This clone was counted a single time. V is TRBV10-3 and J is TRBJ1-3; TRBD1 matches 8 bases. The CDR3 sequence is 14 residues long. Trimming at V came to 4 bases and at J to 3 bases, leaving 2 bases not matched to a gene. Germline V gives CDR1 ENHRY, CDR2 SYGVKD. The DNA of the CDR3 is TGTGCCATCAGTGCCGGGACAGGTGGAAACACCATATATTTT. Residues: CAISAGTGGNTIYF.

The chain employs TRBV4-2 and TRBJ1-2; no reliable D call. Per the germline V gene, CDR1 is LGHNA and CDR2 is YNFKEQ. This CDR3 spans 15 amino acids. Trimming took off 0 bases at V and 5 bases at J, with 13 bases between the two ends. CDR3 in amino acids: CASSQELDGQYGYTF. DNA for the CDR3: TGTGCCAGCAGCCAAGAATTGGACGGCCAGTATGGCTACACCTTC.